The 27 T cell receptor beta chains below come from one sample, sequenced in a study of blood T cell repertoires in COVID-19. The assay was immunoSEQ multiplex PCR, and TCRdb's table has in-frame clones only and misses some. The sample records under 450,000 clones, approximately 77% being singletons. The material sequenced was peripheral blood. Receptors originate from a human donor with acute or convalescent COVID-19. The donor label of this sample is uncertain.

The CDR3 loop reads CASSPTEGREPHNEQFF. DNA of the CDR3: TGTGCCAGCAGTCCGACGGAGGGGCGGGAGCCCCACAATGAGCAGTTCTTC. The genes are TRBV27 and TRBJ2-1; 7 bases are shared with TRBD2. Germline lookup yields CDR1 MNHEY and CDR2 SMNVEV (reference sequence). The CDR3 is 17 residues long. The V gene end was trimmed by 5 bases and the J gene end by 5 bases; junction bases not matched to a gene: 15.

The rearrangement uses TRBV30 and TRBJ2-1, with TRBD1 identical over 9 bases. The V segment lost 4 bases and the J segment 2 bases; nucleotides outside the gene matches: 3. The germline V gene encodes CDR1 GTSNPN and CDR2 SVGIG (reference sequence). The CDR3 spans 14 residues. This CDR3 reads CAWKQGAPYNEQFF. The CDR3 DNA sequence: TGTGCCTGGAAACAGGGGGCCCCCTACAATGAGCAGTTCTTC.

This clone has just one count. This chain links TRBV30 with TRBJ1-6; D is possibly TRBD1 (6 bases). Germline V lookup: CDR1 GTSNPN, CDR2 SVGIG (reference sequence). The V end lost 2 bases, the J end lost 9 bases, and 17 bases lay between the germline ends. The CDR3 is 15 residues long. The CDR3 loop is CAWSHGGGGRSPLHF. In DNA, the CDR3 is TGTGCCTGGAGTCATGGTGGGGGCGGACGTTCACCCCTCCACTTT.

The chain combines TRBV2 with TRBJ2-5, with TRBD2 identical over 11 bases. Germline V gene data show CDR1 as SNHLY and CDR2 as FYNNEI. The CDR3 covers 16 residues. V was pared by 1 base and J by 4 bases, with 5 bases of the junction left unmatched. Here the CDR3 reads CASSEGLAGRVETQYF. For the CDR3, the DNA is TGTGCCAGCAGTGAAGGACTAGCGGGAAGGGTAGAGACCCAGTACTTC.

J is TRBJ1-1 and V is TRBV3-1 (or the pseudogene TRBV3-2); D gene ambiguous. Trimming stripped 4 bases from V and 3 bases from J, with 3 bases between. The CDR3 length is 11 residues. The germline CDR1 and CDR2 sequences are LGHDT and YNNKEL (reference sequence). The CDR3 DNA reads TGTGCCAGCAGCCTATACACTGAAGCTTTCTTT. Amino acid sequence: CASSLYTEAFF.

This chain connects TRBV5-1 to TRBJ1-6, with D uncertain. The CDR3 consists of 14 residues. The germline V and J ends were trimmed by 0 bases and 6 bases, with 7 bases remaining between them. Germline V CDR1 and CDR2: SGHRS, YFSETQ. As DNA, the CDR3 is TGCGCCAGCAGCTTGGAGGCGGCTAATTCACCCCTCCACTTT. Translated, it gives CASSLEAANSPLHF.

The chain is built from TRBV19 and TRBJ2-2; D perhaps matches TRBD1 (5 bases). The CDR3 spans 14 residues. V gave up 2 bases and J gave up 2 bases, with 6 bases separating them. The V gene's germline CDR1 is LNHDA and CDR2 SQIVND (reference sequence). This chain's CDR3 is CASSIWGNTGELFF. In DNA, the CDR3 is TGTGCCAGTAGTATATGGGGCAACACCGGGGAGCTGTTTTTT.

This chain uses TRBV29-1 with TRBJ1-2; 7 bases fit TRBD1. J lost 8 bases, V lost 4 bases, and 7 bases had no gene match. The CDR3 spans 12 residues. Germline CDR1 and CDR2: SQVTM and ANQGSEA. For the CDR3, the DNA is TGCAGCGTTGGGGCGGACAGGTTGGGCTACACCTTC. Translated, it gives CSVGADRLGYTF.

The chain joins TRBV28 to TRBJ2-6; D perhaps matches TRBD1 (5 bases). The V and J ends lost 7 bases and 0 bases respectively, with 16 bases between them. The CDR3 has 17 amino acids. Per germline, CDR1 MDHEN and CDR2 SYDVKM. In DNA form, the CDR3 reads TGTGCCAGCACCAAAGGACATCTCGCCTCTGGGGCCAACGTCCTGACTTTC. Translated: CASTKGHLASGANVLTF.

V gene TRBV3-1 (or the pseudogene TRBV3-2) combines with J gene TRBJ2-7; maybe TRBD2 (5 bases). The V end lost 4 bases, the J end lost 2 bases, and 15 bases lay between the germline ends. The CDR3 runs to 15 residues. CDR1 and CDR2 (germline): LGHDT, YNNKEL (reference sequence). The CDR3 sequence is CASSRSGSGTYEQYF. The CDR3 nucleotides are TGTGCCAGCAGCCGATCTGGGAGCGGCACCTACGAGCAGTACTTC.

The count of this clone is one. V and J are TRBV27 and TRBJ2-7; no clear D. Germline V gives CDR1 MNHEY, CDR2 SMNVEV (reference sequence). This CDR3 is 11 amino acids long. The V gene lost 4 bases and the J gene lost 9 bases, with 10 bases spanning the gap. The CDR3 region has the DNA TGTGCCAGCAGTTCTGCCCTCGGGCAGTACTTC. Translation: CASSSALGQYF.

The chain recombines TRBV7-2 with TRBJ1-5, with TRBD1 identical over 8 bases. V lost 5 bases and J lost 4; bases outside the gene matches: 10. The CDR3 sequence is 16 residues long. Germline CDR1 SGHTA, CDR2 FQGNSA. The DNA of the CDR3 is TGTGCCAGCAGCGCACAGGGGGGGTTAGGTAATCAGCCCCAGCATTTT. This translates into CASSAQGGLGNQPQHF.

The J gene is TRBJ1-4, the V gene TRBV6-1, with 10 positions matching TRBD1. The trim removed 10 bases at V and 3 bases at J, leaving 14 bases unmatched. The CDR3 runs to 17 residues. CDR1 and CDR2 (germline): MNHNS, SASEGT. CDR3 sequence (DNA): TGTGCCATCCGAGAAGCGGGACAGGGGCGGGCTAATGAAAAACTGTTTTTT. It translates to CAIREAGQGRANEKLFF.

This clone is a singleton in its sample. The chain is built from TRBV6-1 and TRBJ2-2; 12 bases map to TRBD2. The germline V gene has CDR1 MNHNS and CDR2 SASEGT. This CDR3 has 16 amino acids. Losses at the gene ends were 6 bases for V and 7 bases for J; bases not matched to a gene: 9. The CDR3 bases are TGTGCCAGCAGGGAACCTAGCGGGGGGGCTCTCGGGGAGCTGTTTTTT. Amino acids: CASREPSGGALGELFF.

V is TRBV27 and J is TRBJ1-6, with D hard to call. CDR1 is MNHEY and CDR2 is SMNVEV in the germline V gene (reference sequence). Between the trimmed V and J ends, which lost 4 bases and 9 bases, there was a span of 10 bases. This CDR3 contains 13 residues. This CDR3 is CASSSGEGSPLHF. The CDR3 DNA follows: TGTGCCAGCAGTTCTGGGGAGGGTTCACCCCTCCACTTT.

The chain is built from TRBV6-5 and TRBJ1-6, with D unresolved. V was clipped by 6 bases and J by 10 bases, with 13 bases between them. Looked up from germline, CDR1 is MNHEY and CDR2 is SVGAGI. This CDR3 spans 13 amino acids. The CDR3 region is CASRELGGSPLHF. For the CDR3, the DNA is TGTGCCAGCAGGGAGCTTGGTGGATCACCCCTCCACTTT.

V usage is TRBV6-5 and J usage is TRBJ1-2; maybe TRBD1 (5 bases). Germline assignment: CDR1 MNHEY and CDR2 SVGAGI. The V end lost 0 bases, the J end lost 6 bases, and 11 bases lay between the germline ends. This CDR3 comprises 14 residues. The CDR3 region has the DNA TGTGCCAGCAGTTACTCGGTCATAGGGGATGGCTACACCTTC. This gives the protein CASSYSVIGDGYTF.

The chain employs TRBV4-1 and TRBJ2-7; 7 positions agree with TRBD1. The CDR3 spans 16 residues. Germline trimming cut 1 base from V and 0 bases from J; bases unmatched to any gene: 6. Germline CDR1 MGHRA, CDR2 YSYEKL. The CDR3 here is CASSQAQGGNSYEQYF. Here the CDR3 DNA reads TGCGCCAGCAGCCAAGCACAAGGGGGCAACTCCTACGAGCAGTACTTC.

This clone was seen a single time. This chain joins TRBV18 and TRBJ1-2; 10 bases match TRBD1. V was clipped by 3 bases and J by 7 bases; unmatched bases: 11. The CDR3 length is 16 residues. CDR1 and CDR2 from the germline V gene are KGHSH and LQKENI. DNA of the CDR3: TGTGCCAGCTCACCCTTGGACCGGGACAGGGGCGGTGGCTACACCTTC. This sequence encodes CASSPLDRDRGGGYTF.

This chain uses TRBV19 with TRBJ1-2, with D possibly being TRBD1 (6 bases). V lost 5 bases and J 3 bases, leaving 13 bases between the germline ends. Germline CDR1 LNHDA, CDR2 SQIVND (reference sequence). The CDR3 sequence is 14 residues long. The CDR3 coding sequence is TGTGCCAGTAGTCTGCTTCGGACAGACTATGGCTACACCTTC. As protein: CASSLLRTDYGYTF.

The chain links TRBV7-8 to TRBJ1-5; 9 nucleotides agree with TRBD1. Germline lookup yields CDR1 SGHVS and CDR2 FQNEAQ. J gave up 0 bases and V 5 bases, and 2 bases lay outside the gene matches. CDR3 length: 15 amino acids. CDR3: CASSMGQGSNQPQHF. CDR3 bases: TGTGCCAGCAGCATGGGACAGGGTAGCAATCAGCCCCAGCATTTT.

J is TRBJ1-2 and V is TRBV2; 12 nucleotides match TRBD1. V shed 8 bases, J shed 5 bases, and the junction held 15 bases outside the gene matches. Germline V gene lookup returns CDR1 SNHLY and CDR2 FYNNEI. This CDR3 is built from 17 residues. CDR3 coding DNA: TGTGCCAGCTATTTGCGGGACAGGGGGCGCAAAGGTTATGGCTACACCTTC. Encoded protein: CASYLRDRGRKGYGYTF.

In nucleotides, the CDR3 is TGTGCCAGCAGCCCCCGGGGTGGGACCGGGGAGCTGTTTTTT. It is translated as CASSPRGGTGELFF. V and J are TRBV5-4 and TRBJ2-2; possible D gene TRBD2, 5 bases. Trimming removed 4 bases from V and 5 bases from J, with 12 bases in between. The V gene's germline CDR1 is SGHNT and CDR2 YYREEE (reference sequence). The CDR3 runs to 14 residues.

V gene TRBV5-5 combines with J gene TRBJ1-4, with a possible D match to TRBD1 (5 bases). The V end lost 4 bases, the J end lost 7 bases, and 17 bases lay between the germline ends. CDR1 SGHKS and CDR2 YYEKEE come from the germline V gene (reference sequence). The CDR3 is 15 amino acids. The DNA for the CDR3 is TGTGCCAGCAGCCCCGGTGGGGGGGGAGGTGAAAAACTGTTTTTT. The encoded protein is CASSPGGGGGEKLFF.

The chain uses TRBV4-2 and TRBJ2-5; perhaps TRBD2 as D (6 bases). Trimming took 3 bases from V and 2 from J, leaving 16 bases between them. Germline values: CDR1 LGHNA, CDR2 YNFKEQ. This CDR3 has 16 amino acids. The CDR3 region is CASSHTIGTPQETQYF. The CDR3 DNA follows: TGTGCCAGCAGCCATACCATCGGGACTCCTCAAGAGACCCAGTACTTC.

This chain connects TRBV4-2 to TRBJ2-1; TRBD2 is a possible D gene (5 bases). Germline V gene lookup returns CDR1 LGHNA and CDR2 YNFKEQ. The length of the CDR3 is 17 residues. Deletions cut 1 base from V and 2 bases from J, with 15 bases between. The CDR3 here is CASSQALSGGPYNEQFF. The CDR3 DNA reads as TGTGCCAGCAGCCAAGCTCTGAGCGGTGGGCCCTACAATGAGCAGTTCTTC.

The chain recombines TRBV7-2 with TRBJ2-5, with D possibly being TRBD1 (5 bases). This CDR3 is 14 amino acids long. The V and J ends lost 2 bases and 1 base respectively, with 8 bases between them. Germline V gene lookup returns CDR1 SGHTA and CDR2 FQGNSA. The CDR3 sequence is CASSLRQIQETQYF. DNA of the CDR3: TGTGCCAGCAGCTTACGACAGATCCAAGAGACCCAGTACTTC.